This T cell receptor beta chain was captured in a study of blood T cell repertoires in COVID-19. Trimming removed 0 bases at V and 7 bases at J, with 10 bases between. Per the germline V gene, CDR1 is GTSNPN and CDR2 is SVGIG (reference sequence). The CDR3 extends over 13 amino acids. TCRdb's copy holds only in-frame clones and misses some; the assay was immunoSEQ multiplex PCR. Found here are 60,000 to 65,000 clones, approximately 79% of them singletons; the top ten hold roughly 20%. The sequenced sample consisted of peripheral blood. The rearrangement links TRBV30 to TRBJ1-5; D might be TRBD1 (5 bases). The receptor was isolated from a man aged 60-69 years with acute or convalescent COVID-19. The chain's CDR3 is CAWSVTGIQPQHF. The CDR3 nucleotides read TGTGCCTGGAGTGTAACAGGAATCCAGCCCCAGCATTTT.